The entry below describes one T cell receptor (beta chain). Its specific antigen is unknown. No base quality information exists; no much larger clone differs at one position. Using the deep immunoSEQ assay, multiplex PCR amplified TCR CDR3 regions from genomic DNA. For each cell subset, the extracted genomic DNA was distributed evenly across all wells of several immunoSEQ 96-well plates, and each plate served as one replicate. Each replicate PCR for sorted subsets received roughly 200 ng genomic DNA, equal to tens of thousands of T cell genomes. Purified libraries were quantified with a Qubit 3.0 fluorometer, sized on a Bioanalyzer 2100, and re-quantified with the KAPA Library Quantification kit. Every immunoSEQ 96-well plate was sequenced on a separate single-read 150-cycle Illumina NextSeq 550 flow cell. Per the source publication's procedure: Because the immunoSEQ output held only junctional sequences and lacked quality scores, the filtering could not match the filtering applied to full-length reads. To assign V/J genes and CDR3, sequences were annotated against IMGT germline references using PyIR, a Python wrapper for IgBLAST v1.9. Reads with weak V/J assignments (E-value above 1e-6), missing CDR3, stop codons, out-of-frame junctions, or ambiguous translated residues were removed. V3J clonotypes were defined as sequences sharing an identical inferred V gene, J gene, and CDR3 amino acid sequence. To compute the percentage overlap between repertoires, the number of shared unique clonotypes was divided by the size of the smaller repertoire. Three approaches were used to assess repertoire richness: RTK rarefaction, the Chao1 estimator, and Recon v2.1 estimates of unobserved clonotypes. Generation probabilities for all TCRbeta clonotypes obtained by the gDNA method from a handful of donors were computed using OLGA. Not all clones reach the TCRdb copy of this immuneACCESS table, which keeps in-frame sequences only. Checked studies attribute under half of the gap to unresolved V genes and leave the rest unexplained. The DNA gave D and trimming, while V, J and clone size come from that table. The sample table holds 2 million to 2.5 million clones, of which around 93% were seen once. 1.7% of the sample is in the top ten clones.

The CDR3 runs 15 amino acids, cysteine and phenylalanine included. Only the CDR3 part of the read is kept: 45 bases, read in frame from the first base. The germline V gene specifies MNHNS as CDR1 and SASEGT as CDR2. V has 3 bases trimmed and J has 2 bases trimmed; junction bases matching no gene number 3. This record comes from a study of shared clonotypes between healthy human individuals (dated by TCRdb to 2020 to 2021). As for the study more broadly: The cohort included three men and a couple of women between 18 and 49 years of age. For each donor, CD4 naive and CD4 memory were each run on three plates, CD8 naive on two plates, and CD8 memory on one plate. To estimate repertoire size and how much clonotypes are shared between individuals, the study performed deep sequencing of blood TCR repertoires from a few healthy adults. To increase sequencing depth and limit assay-specific biases, TCR repertoire library preparation and sequencing were carried out by different laboratories using diverse techniques. Per donor, leukapheresis produced somewhere between about 0.94 and 8.9 billion PBMCs.

General conclusions and limits of the study: The small number of donors limited the genetic and exposure-history diversity represented. Only blood was sampled, and tissue TCR repertoires likely differ from those in blood. Pairwise subsampling indicated that sequencing depth was expected to affect the degree of clonotype sharing among donors. About 5% of naive CD4, 3.5% of naive CD8, 2.3% of memory CD4, and 0.4% of memory CD8 clonotypes were shared across several donors. Clonotypes shared by all four sorted-subset donors showed higher generation probabilities than non-shared clonotypes. Even with the large sequencing depth, rarefaction of the sorted-subset datasets indicated that sequencing was incomplete. Estimated clonotype richness was generally larger for naive than for memory subsets.

CD8 naive samples were CD45RO-negative cells positively selected for CCR7, giving a CD45RA+CCR7+ population that excluded TemRA cells. The donors were healthy, HIV-negative adults with no recently reported acute infections or vaccinations. Every donor was a Caucasian adult living in Nashville, Tennessee, USA. After blood collection by leukapheresis, PBMCs were isolated using Ficoll-Histopaque density gradient centrifugation and then cryopreserved in the vapor phase of liquid nitrogen. Purity and quantity of every magnetically sorted T cell population were checked by analytical flow cytometry. Each sorted fraction had its genomic DNA isolated and then quantified by UV absorbance on a Nanodrop 2000c.

The V and J segments used are TRBV6-1 and TRBJ2-1; the central 8 bases match TRBD2. This TCR was recovered from a man between 18 and 29 years old in good health. Some clones in this sample may be carry-over from other donors' samples. Sequencing was done on a sample of naive CD8+ T cells from PBMCs. The sample's cell subset or site label, decoded: CD45RA+CCR7+. Here is the DNA: TGTGCCAGCAGTGAGCTCGGGGGGGCCTACAATGAGCAGTTCTTC. Its protein is CASSELGGAYNEQFF.